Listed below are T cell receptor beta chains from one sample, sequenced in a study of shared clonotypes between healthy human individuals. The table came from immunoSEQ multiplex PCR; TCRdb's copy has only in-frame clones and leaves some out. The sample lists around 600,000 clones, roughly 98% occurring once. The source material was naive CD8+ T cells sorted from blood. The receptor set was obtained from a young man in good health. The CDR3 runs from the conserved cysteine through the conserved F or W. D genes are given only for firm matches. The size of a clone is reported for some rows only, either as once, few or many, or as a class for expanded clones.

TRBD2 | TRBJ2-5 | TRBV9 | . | CASSVEASGMGETQYF | TGTGCCAGCAGCGTAGAGGCTAGCGGGATGGGGGAGACCCAGTACTTC
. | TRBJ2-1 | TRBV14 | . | CASSPQLNEQFF | TGTGCCAGCAGCCCTCAGCTAAATGAGCAGTTCTTC
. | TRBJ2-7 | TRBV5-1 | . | CASSLWDPAGPTYEQYF | TGCGCCAGCAGCTTGTGGGACCCGGCAGGGCCCACCTACGAGCAGTACTTC
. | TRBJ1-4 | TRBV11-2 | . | CASSQEAGVHEKLFF | TGTGCCAGCAGCCAGGAGGCAGGGGTTCATGAAAAACTGTTTTTT
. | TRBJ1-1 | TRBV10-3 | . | CATWGAQETEAFF | TGTGCCACGTGGGGGGCACAGGAGACTGAAGCTTTCTTT
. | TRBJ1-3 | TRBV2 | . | CASFLTSGAGGNTIYF | TGTGCCAGCTTCCTCACGTCGGGGGCGGGTGGAAACACCATATATTTT
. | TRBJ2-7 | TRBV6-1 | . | CASSLATSSYEQYF | TGTGCCAGCAGTTTAGCGACAAGCTCCTACGAGCAGTACTTC
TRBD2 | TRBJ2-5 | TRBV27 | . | CASSFRREGRGETQYF | TGTGCCAGCAGTTTCCGGCGGGAGGGCCGGGGAGAGACCCAGTACTTC
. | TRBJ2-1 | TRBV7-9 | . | CASSLARDEQFF | TGTGCCAGCAGCTTAGCTAGGGATGAGCAGTTCTTC
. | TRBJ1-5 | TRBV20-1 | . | CSAGADQPQHF | TGCAGTGCGGGGGCGGACCAGCCCCAGCATTTT
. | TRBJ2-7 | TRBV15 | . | CATSRVEGHTYEQYF | TGTGCCACCAGCAGAGTTGAGGGCCACACCTACGAGCAGTACTTC
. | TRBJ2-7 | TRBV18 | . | CASSLGEPGEGSYEQYF | TGTGCCAGCTCACTCGGGGAGCCAGGCGAGGGCTCCTACGAGCAGTACTTC
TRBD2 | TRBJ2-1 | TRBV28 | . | CASSLISGRYNEQFF | TGTGCCAGCAGTTTAATCAGCGGGAGGTACAATGAGCAGTTCTTC
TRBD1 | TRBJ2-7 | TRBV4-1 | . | CASSQAGQGSYEQYF | TGCGCCAGCAGCCAAGCGGGACAGGGGTCCTACGAGCAGTACTTC
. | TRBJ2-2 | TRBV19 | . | CASSIRGAGELFF | TGTGCCAGTAGTATTCGAGGGGCCGGGGAGCTGTTTTTT
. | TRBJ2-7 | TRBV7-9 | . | CASSLGPQGDTYEQYF | TGTGCCAGCAGCTTAGGGCCACAGGGAGATACCTACGAGCAGTACTTC
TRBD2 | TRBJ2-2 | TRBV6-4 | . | CASSEVASGRYTGELFF | TGTGCCAGCAGTGAAGTCGCTAGCGGGAGATACACCGGGGAGCTGTTTTTT
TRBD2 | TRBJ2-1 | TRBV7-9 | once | CASSWRLAGGPRLYNEQFF | TGTGCCAGCAGCTGGCGGCTAGCGGGAGGGCCCCGACTCTACAATGAGCAGTTCTTC
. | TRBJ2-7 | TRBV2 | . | CASTKSSYEQYF | TGTGCCAGCACCAAAAGCTCCTACGAGCAGTACTTC
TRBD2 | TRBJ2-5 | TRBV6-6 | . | CASRLGLETFQETQYF | TGTGCCAGCAGATTGGGACTAGAAACCTTCCAAGAGACCCAGTACTTC
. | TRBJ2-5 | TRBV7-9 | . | CASSSIEGNQETQYF | TGTGCCAGCAGCTCTATTGAGGGAAACCAAGAGACCCAGTACTTC
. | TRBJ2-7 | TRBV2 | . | CASSEAVPAYEQYF | TGTGCCAGCAGTGAAGCGGTGCCAGCTTACGAGCAGTACTTC
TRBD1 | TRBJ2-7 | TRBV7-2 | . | CASSLPQGALGQYF | TGTGCCAGCAGCTTACCCCAGGGGGCGCTGGGGCAGTACTTC
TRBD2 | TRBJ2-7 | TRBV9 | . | CASSPGLTYEQYF | TGTGCCAGCAGCCCGGGACTAACCTACGAGCAGTACTTC
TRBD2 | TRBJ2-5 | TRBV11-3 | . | CASSLGEGSGQETQYF | TGTGCCAGCAGCTTAGGGGAGGGTAGCGGGCAAGAGACCCAGTACTTC
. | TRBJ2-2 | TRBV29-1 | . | CSVDTPNTGELFF | TGCAGCGTGGACACTCCGAACACCGGGGAGCTGTTTTTT
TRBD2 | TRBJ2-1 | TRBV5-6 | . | CASSPREAGGGNEQFF | TGTGCCAGCAGCCCGAGGGAAGCGGGAGGAGGCAATGAGCAGTTCTTC
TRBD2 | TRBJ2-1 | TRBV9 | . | CASSRGLAGGSYNEQFF | TGTGCCAGCAGCCGGGGACTAGCGGGAGGGTCCTACAATGAGCAGTTCTTC
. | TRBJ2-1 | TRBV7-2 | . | CATEVSGYNEQFF | TGTGCCACGGAAGTTTCGGGCTACAATGAGCAGTTCTTC
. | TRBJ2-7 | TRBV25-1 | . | CASSHPWNPVLYEQYF | TGTGCCAGCTCCCACCCTTGGAACCCAGTGCTCTACGAGCAGTACTTC
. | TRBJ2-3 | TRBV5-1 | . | CASSLLRADTQYF | TGCGCCAGCAGCTTGTTGAGGGCGGATACGCAGTATTTT
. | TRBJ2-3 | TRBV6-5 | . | CASSYGTPGAQYF | TGTGCCAGCAGTTACGGGACTCCGGGGGCGCAGTATTTT
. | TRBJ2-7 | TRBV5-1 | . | CASSFVGKEQYF | TGCGCCAGCAGCTTCGTTGGAAAAGAGCAGTACTTC
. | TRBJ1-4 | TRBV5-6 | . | CASSLVQGEKLFF | TGTGCCAGCAGCTTGGTTCAGGGAGAAAAACTGTTTTTT
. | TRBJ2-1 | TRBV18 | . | CASSPWGREKRIHEEQFF | TGTGCCAGCTCACCCTGGGGGCGGGAGAAACGAATTCACGAGGAGCAGTTCTTC
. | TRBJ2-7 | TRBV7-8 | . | CASQIPGTVSYEQYF | TGTGCCAGCCAAATTCCCGGGACGGTATCCTACGAGCAGTACTTC
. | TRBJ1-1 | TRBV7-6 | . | CASSLQHSGAAGREAFF | TGTGCCAGCAGCCTTCAACACTCTGGGGCAGCCGGGAGGGAAGCTTTCTTT
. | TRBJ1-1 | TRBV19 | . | CASSGQFNTEAFF | TGTGCCAGTAGTGGACAGTTTAACACTGAAGCTTTCTTT
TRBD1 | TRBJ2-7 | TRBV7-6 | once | CASSIGGDRPYEQYF | TGTGCCAGCAGCATCGGAGGGGACAGGCCCTACGAGCAGTACTTC
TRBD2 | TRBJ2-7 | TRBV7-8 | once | CASSLFMAGGDEQYF | TGTGCCAGCAGCTTATTCATGGCGGGAGGCGACGAGCAGTACTTC
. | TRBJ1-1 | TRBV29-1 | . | CSVDPTGSTEAFF | TGCAGCGTGGACCCGACAGGATCCACTGAAGCTTTCTTT
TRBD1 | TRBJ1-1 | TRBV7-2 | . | CASSLGYNIEVGTVDEAFF | TGTGCCAGCAGCTTAGGTTACAACATCGAGGTCGGGACAGTAGATGAAGCTTTCTTT
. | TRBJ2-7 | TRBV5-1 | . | CASSDAGYSYEQYF | TGCGCCAGCAGCGACGCGGGGTACTCCTACGAGCAGTACTTC
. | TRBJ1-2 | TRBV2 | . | CASNPPGVDYGYTF | TGTGCCAGCAACCCTCCCGGGGTCGACTATGGCTACACCTTC